This TCR beta chain was profiled in a study of T cells expressing NK-cell markers. Overall study context: Cells sorted as CD3+CD56+NKG2C+, CD3+CD56+NKG2C- and CD3+CD56-NKG2C+ T cells supplied the TCR beta repertoires. Seven of the eight sequenced donors were classified as HCMV-seropositive, and one was classified as seronegative.

Study results and caveats: NKG2C+ dominant clonotypes from 5 to 7 donors made up roughly 1.0-7.0% of CD8+ T cells.

Libraries used 5'RACE template switching adding universal primer site and UMIs. TCRdb re-called the 5' RACE reads and shows each CDR3 protein once, DNA omitted. The sample table includes 350,000 to 500,000 distinct CDR3 sequences. The length of the CDR3 is 14 residues. For this clonotype: Its antigen is not known.

This receptor was identified in a woman between 18 and 70 years old in good health. Specimen: blood T cells: a sorted CD56 or NKG2C T cell subset, CD4+ or CD8+ T cells, or bulk PBMC T cells (not recorded which). The V call is TRBV12-3 or TRBV12-4, the J call TRBJ1-4. This CDR3 reads CASSFYPRGEKLFF.